Many counts were recorded for the clone carrying this T cell receptor beta chain. Its target is unknown. Sequencing ends 3 residues short of the CDR3 end; the germline J gene provides the rest. The sample originates from a study of T cell clonality in common variable immunodeficiency. Study results and caveats: CVID subjects showed higher TCRbeta clonality than healthy controls. What drives increased CVID clonality needs T cell subpopulation sequencing.

Germline loops: CDR1 MNHNS, CDR2 SASEGT. CDR3 size: 14 residues. Deletions cut 2 bases from V and 7 bases from J, with 14 bases between. The table came from immunoSEQ multiplex PCR; TCRdb's copy has only in-frame clones and leaves some out. The table lists tens of thousands of clones, with no singletons. The J gene is TRBJ1-1, the V gene TRBV6-1; possibly TRBD1 for D (6 bases). The receptor's source is a person aged 18 to 75 in good health. Sequencing input: peripheral blood mononuclear cells. Incomplete CDR3 DNA: TGTGCCAGCAGTGAATGGGCGACAGGCAGTGAA. Its protein is CASSEWATGSE. The CDR3, in full, reads CASSEWATGSEAFF.